The TCR beta chain described here comes from a study of T cell repertoires in cytomegalovirus infection. On the study more broadly: Matching HLA type, along with CMV infection, was indicated by public TCR beta signatures. General observations from the study: Carriage of CMV together with the relevant HLA was identifiable through cumulative public TCR beta family frequency.

A few counts support this clonotype. Its cognate antigen is unknown. The V and J ends lost 9 bases and 2 bases respectively, with 11 bases between them. The CDR3 is 13 residues long. Germline V gene sequence: CDR1 MGHRA, CDR2 YSYEKL. TCRdb processed the reads anew with MiXCR; each CDR3 protein has one entry. The sample carries more than 350,000 distinct CDR3 sequences, 31% recorded once. This chain joins TRBV4-1 and TRBJ1-3; D gene uncertain. Sequenced: PBMCs. The clonotype originates from a human donor in good health (CMV status not recorded). Some clones in this sample may be carry-over from other donors' samples. The CDR3 region has the DNA TGCGCCAGTCGGGGTTCCACTGGAAACACCATATATTTT. It yields the protein CASRGSTGNTIYF.